This T cell receptor (beta chain) was documented in a study of identical twins. TCRdb reprocessed the 5' RACE reads via MiXCR and lists one record per CDR3 protein. The sample has 350,000 or so distinct CDR3 sequences, approximately 9.1% seen once; the top ten hold approximately 9.3%. The CDR3 length is 14 residues. Germline CDR1 is SGHVS and CDR2 is FQNEAQ. Trimming took 5 bases from V and 3 from J, leaving 13 bases between them. The chain links TRBV7-8 to TRBJ1-2, with a possible D match to TRBD1 (6 bases). The sequence came from a woman aged 45-65 years in good health. Source material: naive T cells sorted from blood. CDR3 in amino acids: CASSGSGTYYGYTF. The CDR3 DNA reads as TGTGCCAGCAGCGGTTCCGGGACATACTATGGCTACACCTTC.